One sample yielded the 8 T cell receptor beta chains listed below, sequenced in a study of post-analysis software for immune sequencing data. Study-level results: Controls had lower frequencies than patients of five TRBV segments, which included TRBV5-6, TRBV5-1 and TRBV20-1.

cDNA libraries for TCR beta contained unique molecular identifiers. TCRdb analysed the PCR reads with MiXCR anew, one entry per CDR3 protein. The data contain about 260,000 distinct CDR3 sequences, around 34% of them singletons. These receptors have no known antigen. Sequenced: blood. Receptors were obtained from a girl between 10 and 17 years old with multiple sclerosis.

This chain links TRBV7-2 with TRBJ2-7; 9 nucleotides agree with TRBD2. CDR1 and CDR2 (germline): SGHTA, FQGNSA. V shed 1 base, J shed 3 bases, and the junction held 4 bases outside the gene matches. The CDR3 contains 15 residues. Here the CDR3 DNA reads TGTGCCAGCAGCTTAGGAGATAGCGGGGGCTACGAGCAGTACTTC. Encoded protein: CASSLGDSGGYEQYF.

V is TRBV25-1 and J is TRBJ1-2; unclear D gene. The V gene lost 2 bases and the J gene lost 4 bases, with 5 bases spanning the gap. This CDR3 is 12 amino acids long. In germline, CDR1 is MGHDK, CDR2 SYGVNS. CDR3 DNA sequence: TGTGCCAGCAGTGAAACCGGCTATGGCTACACCTTC. It specifies CASSETGYGYTF.

This clonotype was detected ten times or more. The chain employs TRBV29-1 and TRBJ2-5; D is uncertain. Looked up from germline, CDR1 is SQVTM and CDR2 is ANQGSEA. The V and J ends lost 0 bases and 2 bases respectively, with 7 bases between them. The CDR3 contains 13 residues. CDR3 sequence (DNA): TGCAGCGTTGAAGACTGGCCTCAAGAGACCCAGTACTTC. As protein: CSVEDWPQETQYF.

This clonotype was seen ten or more times. J is TRBJ1-2 and V is TRBV7-2; D might be TRBD1 (6 bases). This CDR3 comprises 15 residues. The V end was cut by 5 bases, the J end by 5 bases, with 18 bases between. The germline gives CDR1 SGHTA, CDR2 FQGNSA. The CDR3 DNA is TGTGCCAGCAGCACCAGACGGGGGCCGACATATGGCTACACCTTC. Amino acids: CASSTRRGPTYGYTF.

The rearrangement links TRBV30 to TRBJ2-4; D remains ambiguous. The end of the DNA aligns better with TRBJ2-7, so the J call may be wrong. The CDR3 is 14 amino acids. Germline CDR1 reads GTSNPN; CDR2 reads SVGIG (reference sequence). CDR3 sequence: CAWSVGGVSYEQYF. Written as DNA, the CDR3 is TGTGCCTGGAGTGTAGGCGGCGTGAGCTACGAGCAGTACTTC.

Many counts were recorded for this clonotype. The rearrangement links TRBV12-3 or TRBV12-4 to TRBJ1-1, with 7 bases lining up with TRBD1. This CDR3 contains 13 residues. With V trimmed by 10 bases and J by 0 bases, 5 bases remained unmatched. The CDR3 DNA follows: TGTGCCACCAGGGGGGTCGTGAACACTGAAGCTTTCTTT. This gives the protein CATRGVVNTEAFF.

As regards this clonotype: A clone one base away is much larger, so this may be a read error. The chain uses TRBV20-1 and TRBJ1-2; 7 bases map to TRBD1. Per germline, CDR1 DFQATT and CDR2 SNEGSKA (reference sequence). This CDR3 spans 13 amino acids. The DNA for the CDR3 is TGCAGTGCTCGCAAGGGGGCTTCGGGTGGCCACACCTTC. Protein sequence: CSARKGASGGHTF.

This clonotype was seen at least ten times. The genes are TRBV5-1 and TRBJ2-5; TRBD2 matches 14 bases. The CDR3 has 16 residues. The trim removed 4 bases at V and 5 bases at J, leaving 7 bases unmatched. CDR1 is SGHRS, CDR2 YFSETQ, per germline. The chain's CDR3 is CASSPGLAGDLETQYF. The CDR3 DNA sequence: TGCGCCAGCAGCCCGGGACTAGCGGGAGATTTGGAGACCCAGTACTTC.